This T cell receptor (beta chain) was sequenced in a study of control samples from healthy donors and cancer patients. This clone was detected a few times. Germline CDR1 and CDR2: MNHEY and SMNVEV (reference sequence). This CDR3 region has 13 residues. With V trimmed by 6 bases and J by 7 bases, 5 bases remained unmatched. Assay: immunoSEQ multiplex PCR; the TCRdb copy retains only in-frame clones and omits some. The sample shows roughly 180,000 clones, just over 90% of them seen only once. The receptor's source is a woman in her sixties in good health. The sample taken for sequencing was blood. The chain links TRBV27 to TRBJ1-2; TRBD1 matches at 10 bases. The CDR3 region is CASRPTGGSGYTF. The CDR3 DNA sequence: TGTGCCAGCAGACCGACAGGGGGCTCTGGCTACACCTTC.